One sample yielded the 27 T cell receptor beta chains listed below, sequenced in a study of cytomegalovirus exposure and HLA in healthy donors. Clones were sequenced by immunoSEQ multiplex PCR, and TCRdb holds only the in-frame ones, with some missing. The repertoire consists of about 74,000 clones, with around 94% occurring once and the leading ten covering around 1.9%. The sequenced material came from PBMCs. These receptor sequences come from a young woman in good health and CMV-seropositive.

J is TRBJ2-6 and V is TRBV4-2; D gene uncertain. The germline CDR1 and CDR2 sequences are LGHNA and YNFKEQ. This CDR3 is 15 amino acids long. The V end was cut by 0 bases, the J end by 3 bases, with 6 bases between. The CDR3 sequence: CASSQDLGGANVLTF. For the CDR3, the DNA is TGTGCCAGCAGCCAAGACCTAGGTGGGGCCAACGTCCTGACTTTC.

V gene TRBV2 combines with J gene TRBJ2-7; maybe TRBD2 (5 bases). This CDR3 contains 15 residues. Per the germline V gene, CDR1 is SNHLY and CDR2 is FYNNEI. Trimming cost V 1 base and J 7 bases, with 17 bases left between them. The CDR3 DNA reads as TGTGCCAGCAGTGAAGTAGAACTCCATTCGGGGGAGCAGTACTTC. Translated: CASSEVELHSGEQYF.

The chain has TRBV6-1 and TRBJ2-7, with D possibly matching TRBD1 (6 bases). The CDR3 spans 16 residues. Trimming left V 4 bases short and J 3 bases short, with 19 bases between. Looked up from germline, CDR1 is MNHNS and CDR2 is SASEGT. Written as DNA, the CDR3 is TGTGCCAGCAGTGGGACAGTAGAATGGGAGTTCTACGAGCAGTACTTC. It translates to CASSGTVEWEFYEQYF.

V gene TRBV5-1 combines with J gene TRBJ2-7; a possible D gene is TRBD2 (6 bases). The CDR3 length is 15 residues. The V gene's germline CDR1 is SGHRS and CDR2 YFSETQ. Deletions cut 0 bases from V and 3 bases from J, with 13 bases between. CDR3 DNA sequence: TGCGCCAGCAGCTTGGAGGTTTGGGGGGACTACGAGCAGTACTTC. Its protein product is CASSLEVWGDYEQYF.

The CDR3 DNA reads as TGTGCCAGCGGCGGACAGGGGGTCGGAGGCTACACCTTC. Protein: CASGGQGVGGYTF. The chain employs TRBV2 and TRBJ1-2, with 10 nucleotides matching TRBD1. The CDR3 loop spans 13 amino acids. In germline, CDR1 is SNHLY, CDR2 FYNNEI. V shed 8 bases and J 8 bases; nucleotides not matched to a gene: 8.

V and J are TRBV25-1 and TRBJ2-7; no clear D. From germline, CDR1 is MGHDK and CDR2 SYGVNS. The CDR3 is made up of 15 amino acids. The V end was cut by 6 bases, the J end by 2 bases, with 17 bases between. Here the CDR3 reads CASSEEQAATYEQYF. In DNA form, the CDR3 reads TGTGCCAGCAGCGAAGAGCAGGCAGCTACCTACGAGCAGTACTTC.

The chain employs TRBV7-3 and TRBJ2-3; perhaps TRBD2 as D (6 bases). V was pared by 5 bases and J by 3 bases, with 12 bases between. Germline-derived CDR1 and CDR2 are SGHTA and FQGTGA. The CDR3 runs 14 residues. CDR3 sequence: CASSPTSQTDTQYF. The CDR3 bases are TGTGCCAGCAGCCCGACTAGTCAGACAGATACGCAGTATTTT.

This chain connects TRBV9 to TRBJ2-7; weak D call: TRBD1 (5 bases). Germline lookup yields CDR1 SGDLS and CDR2 YYNGEE. The CDR3 spans 13 residues. V lost 0 bases and J lost 1, with 5 bases in between. In DNA form, the CDR3 reads TGTGCCAGCAGCGTAGGACAGTCCTACGAGCAGTACTTC. Translating gives CASSVGQSYEQYF. Drawing the rest from reference TRBV9 and TRBJ2-7, the complete variable domain is DSGVTQTPKHLITATGQRVTLRCSPRSGDLSVYWYQQSLDQGLQFLIQYYNGEERAKGNILERFSAQQFPDLHSELNLSSLELGDSALYFCASSVGQSYEQYFGPGTRLTVT.

The rearrangement joins TRBV9 to TRBJ2-1; D is unclear. CDR1 and CDR2 (germline): SGDLS, YYNGEE. V lost 3 bases, J lost 9 bases, and 16 bases lay in between. This CDR3 region has 14 residues. The CDR3 DNA reads as TGTGCCAGCAGCGGCGGCGGAAGTCTCAGTGAGCAGTTCTTC. Amino acid sequence: CASSGGGSLSEQFF.

This clone was detected once. CDR3 sequence (DNA): TGTGCCTGGGGGGGCGCGGGAGTTTTAGGTGAGACCCAGTACTTC. Amino acid sequence: CAWGGAGVLGETQYF. This chain connects TRBV30 to TRBJ2-5; perhaps TRBD2 as D (7 bases). The CDR3 consists of 15 residues. Germline V CDR1 and CDR2: GTSNPN, SVGIG (reference sequence). The V end was cut by 5 bases, the J end by 5 bases, with 21 bases between.

The chain links TRBV11-2 to TRBJ2-3; 10 nucleotides align to TRBD1. J lost 2 bases, V lost 5 bases, and 4 bases had no gene match. CDR3 size: 15 residues. The germline gives CDR1 SGHAT, CDR2 FQNNGV. The CDR3 here is CASSIGTGDTDTQYF. The DNA for the CDR3 is TGTGCCAGCAGCATTGGGACAGGGGACACAGATACGCAGTATTTT.

This chain connects TRBV12-5 to TRBJ2-7, with 10 bases fitting TRBD2. Germline V CDR1 and CDR2: LGHNT, FRNRAP. This CDR3 is 16 amino acids long. With V trimmed by 0 bases and J by 3 bases, 5 bases remained unmatched. Here the CDR3 DNA reads TGTGCTAGTGGTTTGGTATCTAGCGGGAGTGTCTACGAGCAGTACTTC. Translation: CASGLVSSGSVYEQYF.

The chain links TRBV6-6 to TRBJ1-5; D is unclear. The germline gives CDR1 MNHNY, CDR2 SVGAGI (reference sequence). The CDR3 sequence is 14 residues long. V lost 3 bases and J lost 2, with 8 bases in between. The CDR3 bases are TGTGCCAGCAGTTATTCAGGCCGCAATCAGCCCCAGCATTTT. This codes for CASSYSGRNQPQHF.

The V gene is TRBV4-1, the J gene TRBJ1-2; tentatively, D is TRBD1 (5 bases). Trimming took 0 bases from V and 0 from J, leaving 8 bases between them. Germline V lookup: CDR1 MGHRA, CDR2 YSYEKL. This CDR3 comprises 15 residues. In DNA form, the CDR3 reads TGCGCCAGCAGCCAAGAGAGACAGTCTAACTATGGCTACACCTTC. This codes for CASSQERQSNYGYTF.

The chain joins TRBV27 to TRBJ1-4; D unclear. The V gene lost 6 bases and the J gene lost 2 bases, with 10 bases spanning the gap. CDR1 and CDR2 from the germline V gene are MNHEY and SMNVEV (reference sequence). The CDR3 is made up of 14 amino acids. CDR3 loop: CASRVAGTNEKLFF. CDR3 DNA sequence: TGTGCCAGCAGGGTCGCGGGGACTAATGAAAAACTGTTTTTT. The full variable domain, completed using reference TRBV27 and TRBJ1-4, is EAQVTQNPRYLITVTGKKLTVTCSQNMNHEYMSWYRQDPGLGLRQIYYSMNVEVTDKGDVPEGYKVSRKEKRNFPLILESPSPNQTSLYFCASRVAGTNEKLFFGSGTQLSVL.

The J gene is TRBJ1-1, the V gene TRBV15; a possible D gene is TRBD1 (5 bases). CDR3 length: 13 residues. CDR1 and CDR2 (germline): LNHNV, YYDKDF (reference sequence). V was cut by 3 bases and J by 5 bases, with 10 bases left in between. CDR3 nucleotide sequence: TGTGCCACCAGCAGTAGTCCAGGGACTGAAGCTTTCTTT. It encodes CATSSSPGTEAFF.

This clone came up once. This rearrangement joins TRBV4-1 to TRBJ2-5; 12 bases match TRBD2. The V gene's germline CDR1 is MGHRA and CDR2 YSYEKL. The CDR3 runs to 18 residues. The J segment lost 5 bases and the V segment lost 4 bases, leaving 14 bases of the junction unmatched. Written as DNA, the CDR3 is TGCGCCAGCAGCCTTCTAGGGCTAGCGGGGGGGCCTCGGGAGACCCAGTACTTC. Protein sequence: CASSLLGLAGGPRETQYF.

This chain connects TRBV16 to TRBJ1-6; 7 bases align to TRBD1. The CDR3 sequence is 17 residues long. V shed 0 bases and J 4 bases; nucleotides not matched to a gene: 6. Germline lookup yields CDR1 KGHSY and CDR2 FQNENV. The chain's CDR3 is CASSQSWTGGYNSPLHF. The CDR3 region has the DNA TGTGCCAGCAGCCAATCTTGGACAGGAGGGTATAATTCACCCCTCCACTTT.

The genes are TRBV4-1 and TRBJ2-2; 7 nucleotides agree with TRBD2. There are 17 residues in the CDR3. The germline V gene has CDR1 MGHRA and CDR2 YSYEKL. Trimming took 0 bases from V and 0 from J; bases not matched to a gene: 4. The CDR3 DNA is TGCGCCAGCAGCCAAGATGGCCGGGGGGCGAACACCGGGGAGCTGTTTTTT. This translates into CASSQDGRGANTGELFF.

The J gene is TRBJ2-3, the V gene TRBV15, with TRBD1 as a possible D gene (8 bases). The V and J ends lost 3 bases and 3 bases respectively, with 13 bases between them. The CDR3 covers 15 residues. CDR1 and CDR2 from the germline V gene are LNHNV and YYDKDF (reference sequence). The CDR3 DNA sequence: TGTGCCACCAGCAGTTACAGGGGGGGGACAGATACGCAGTATTTT. Encoded protein: CATSSYRGGTDTQYF.

This chain links TRBV30 with TRBJ2-7; tentatively, D is TRBD2 (5 bases). The CDR3 loop spans 14 amino acids. V was pared by 2 bases and J by 0 bases, with 11 bases between. Germline V gene lookup returns CDR1 GTSNPN and CDR2 SVGIG (reference sequence). The DNA of the CDR3 is TGTGCCTGGAGTTCGTGGGAGAACTCCTACGAGCAGTACTTC. Amino acids: CAWSSWENSYEQYF.

This chain connects TRBV6-5 to TRBJ2-7; TRBD2 might be the D (6 bases). Trimming took off 10 bases at V and 7 bases at J, with 23 bases between the two ends. Germline V lookup: CDR1 MNHEY, CDR2 SVGAGI. The CDR3 runs 14 residues. The CDR3 spells CATLGPSGVREQYF. In DNA, the CDR3 is TGTGCCACCCTGGGCCCTTCGGGAGTACGGGAGCAGTACTTC.

V and J are TRBV27 and TRBJ1-6; a weak D match, TRBD1 (6 bases). Trimming stripped 7 bases from V and 7 bases from J, with 17 bases between. There are 15 residues in the CDR3. Germline CDR1 and CDR2: MNHEY and SMNVEV (reference sequence). CDR3 protein: CASKGRDRLNSPLHF. The DNA of the CDR3 is TGTGCCAGCAAAGGGAGAGACAGGTTAAATTCACCCCTCCACTTT.

The chain couples TRBV2 to TRBJ2-1; 7 positions match TRBD2. Germline V lookup: CDR1 SNHLY, CDR2 FYNNEI. With 6 bases clipped from V and 4 bases from J, the junction kept 0 bases outside the gene matches. The CDR3 is made up of 12 amino acids. CDR3 in DNA: TGTGCCAGCAGCGGGGGGTACAATGAGCAGTTCTTC. As protein: CASSGGYNEQFF. The whole variable domain, filled in from reference TRBV2 and TRBJ2-1, reads EPEVTQTPSHQVTQMGQEVILRCVPISNHLYFYWYRQILGQKVEFLVSFYNNEISEKSEIFDDQFSVERPDGSNFTLKIRSTKLEDSAMYFCASSGGYNEQFFGPGTRLTVL.

The chain uses TRBV10-3 and TRBJ1-1; D is perhaps TRBD1 (5 bases). This CDR3 has 12 residues. The V gene lost 1 base and the J gene lost 12 bases, with 12 bases spanning the gap. Germline assignment: CDR1 ENHRY and CDR2 SYGVKD. The CDR3 nucleotides read TGTGCCATCAGTGAGTGGCAGGGTACGACTTTCTTT. It is translated as CAISEWQGTTFF.

The chain recombines TRBV28 with TRBJ2-5; a possible D gene is TRBD1 (5 bases). This CDR3 has 13 amino acids. The V and J ends lost 5 bases and 4 bases respectively, with 11 bases between them. Germline lookup yields CDR1 MDHEN and CDR2 SYDVKM. CDR3 in amino acids: CASSGAGRETQYF. The CDR3 nucleotides read TGTGCCAGCAGTGGGGCTGGAAGAGAGACCCAGTACTTC. Complete variable domain (other parts from reference TRBV28 and TRBJ2-5): DVKVTQSSRYLVKRTGEKVFLECVQDMDHENMFWYRQDPGLGLRLIYFSYDVKMKEKGDIPEGYSVSREKKERFSLILESASTNQTSMYLCASSGAGRETQYFGPGTRLLVL.

This chain links TRBV18 with TRBJ1-1; D remains unclear. The V end was cut by 2 bases, the J end by 0 bases, with 4 bases between. The germline CDR1 and CDR2 sequences are KGHSH and LQKENI. The CDR3 sequence is 13 residues long. CDR3 residues: CASSPDMNTEAFF. CDR3 sequence (DNA): TGTGCCAGCTCACCAGACATGAACACTGAAGCTTTCTTT. Full variable domain (missing parts from reference TRBV18 and TRBJ1-1): NAGVMQNPRHLVRRRGQEARLRCSPMKGHSHVYWYRQLPEEGLKFMVYLQKENIIDESGMPKERFSAEFPKEGPSILRIQQVVRGDSAAYFCASSPDMNTEAFFGQGTRLTVV.